The 27 T cell receptor beta chains in this list originate from one sample, sequenced in a study of blood T cell repertoires in COVID-19. The repertoire was sequenced with immunoSEQ multiplex PCR; TCRdb's copy has only in-frame clones and lacks some. The sample includes fewer than 200,000 clones, around nine tenths of them seen just once. The specimen sequenced was peripheral blood. These receptors all stem from a woman aged 70 to 79 with COVID-19, enrolled during active disease.

The V call is TRBV19, the J call TRBJ2-3; D possibly corresponds to TRBD2 (5 bases). Trimming cost V 5 bases and J 2 bases, with 14 bases left between them. CDR3 size: 15 residues. Germline V CDR1 and CDR2: LNHDA, SQIVND (reference sequence). The CDR3 loop reads CASSLMKRITDTQYF. For the CDR3, the DNA is TGTGCCAGTAGTCTGATGAAGCGGATCACAGATACGCAGTATTTT.

The rearrangement joins TRBV28 to TRBJ2-7; possibly TRBD1 for D (5 bases). This CDR3 region has 13 residues. Germline-derived CDR1 and CDR2 are MDHEN and SYDVKM. The germline V and J ends were trimmed by 7 bases and 3 bases, with 13 bases remaining between them. The CDR3 DNA is TGTGCCAGCACCAGCAGGGCGATCTACGAGCAGTACTTC. This translates into CASTSRAIYEQYF.

The genes are TRBV5-1 and TRBJ1-5, with D possibly being TRBD1 (5 bases). CDR1 and CDR2 (germline): SGHRS, YFSETQ. V lost 0 bases, J lost 9 bases, and 10 bases lay in between. The CDR3 has 13 amino acids. The CDR3 DNA sequence: TGCGCCAGCAGCTTGGATTTGCAGGGGCCCCAGCATTTT. Its translation: CASSLDLQGPQHF.

A few counts support this clone. The chain links TRBV6-5 to TRBJ1-5, with D possibly being TRBD1 (5 bases). The germline gives CDR1 MNHEY, CDR2 SVGAGI. The CDR3 length is 13 residues. Trimming stripped 6 bases from V and 6 bases from J, with 12 bases between. The DNA of the CDR3 is TGTGCCAGCAGCGCAGGGTTCACTCAGCCCCAGCATTTT. Protein sequence: CASSAGFTQPQHF.

The chain has TRBV11-3 and TRBJ2-7, with 12 bases aligning to TRBD2. The CDR3 sequence is 16 residues long. The J segment lost 4 bases and the V segment lost 2 bases, leaving 6 bases of the junction unmatched. In germline, CDR1 is SGHNT, CDR2 YENEEA. CDR3 in amino acids: CASSLLSLAGGYEQYF. For the CDR3, the DNA is TGTGCCAGCAGCTTACTCTCCCTAGCGGGAGGGTACGAGCAGTACTTC. Supplemented by reference TRBV11-3 and TRBJ2-7, the full variable domain reads EAGVVQSPRYKIIEKKQPVAFWCNPISGHNTLYWYLQNLGQGPELLIRYENEEAVDDSQLPKDRFSAERLKGVDSTLKIQPAELGDSAVYLCASSLLSLAGGYEQYFGPGTRLTVT.

This chain joins TRBV28 and TRBJ2-7, with 7 positions matching TRBD1. The J segment lost 0 bases and the V segment lost 4 bases, leaving 6 bases of the junction unmatched. Looked up from germline, CDR1 is MDHEN and CDR2 is SYDVKM. The CDR3 loop spans 15 amino acids. The DNA of the CDR3 is TGTGCCAGCAGTTCAACGGGACAGAGCTCCTACGAGCAGTACTTC. It encodes CASSSTGQSSYEQYF.

This clone has only a few counts. The J gene is TRBJ2-2, the V gene TRBV19; 9 nucleotides agree with TRBD1. CDR1 is LNHDA and CDR2 is SQIVND in the germline V gene (reference sequence). This CDR3 is 15 amino acids long. Unmatched junction bases numbered 4, after V lost 4 bases and J lost 4 bases. DNA for the CDR3: TGTGCCAGTAGTACCGGACAGGGGCCCACCGGGGAGCTGTTTTTT. This translates into CASSTGQGPTGELFF.

The chain carries TRBV3-1 (or the pseudogene TRBV3-2) and TRBJ2-2, with 13 bases fitting TRBD2. V shed 4 bases, J shed 4 bases, and the junction held 18 bases outside the gene matches. The CDR3 covers 21 residues. Per germline, CDR1 LGHDT and CDR2 YNNKEL (reference sequence). DNA of the CDR3: TGTGCCAGCAGCCTGGACCGTATGGTGGAGACTAGCGGGAGGCCCACCGGGGAGCTGTTTTTT. It is translated as CASSLDRMVETSGRPTGELFF.

The chain is built from TRBV5-6 and TRBJ1-2; D is uncertain. The CDR3 spans 14 residues. Germline CDR1 reads SGHDT; CDR2 reads YYEEEE. V dropped 0 bases and J dropped 2 bases, with 8 bases sitting between them. CDR3 DNA sequence: TGTGCCAGCAGCTTGGGCAGTTCCAACTATGGCTACACCTTC. This codes for CASSLGSSNYGYTF.

The rearrangement joins TRBV7-2 to TRBJ1-5, with TRBD1 identical over 8 bases. V shed 3 bases, J shed 7 bases, and the junction held 5 bases outside the gene matches. CDR1 is SGHTA, CDR2 FQGNSA, per germline. The CDR3 contains 14 residues. Written as DNA, the CDR3 is TGTGCCAGCAGCTTCGGACAGGGCGGGCAGCCCCAGCATTTT. This encodes CASSFGQGGQPQHF.

This chain links TRBV30 with TRBJ1-1; D not resolved. The V and J ends lost 2 bases and 1 base respectively, with 8 bases between them. Looked up from germline, CDR1 is GTSNPN and CDR2 is SVGIG (reference sequence). This CDR3 comprises 13 residues. This chain's CDR3 is CAWSRSPNTEAFF. The CDR3 DNA is TGTGCCTGGAGTCGAAGCCCGAACACTGAAGCTTTCTTT.

The chain carries TRBV28 and TRBJ1-5, with D maybe TRBD1 (5 bases). Germline loops: CDR1 MDHEN, CDR2 SYDVKM. The ends were cut back, 5 bases at V and 0 bases at J, with 11 bases in the middle. This CDR3 spans 15 amino acids. The CDR3 loop reads CASSPDTISNQPQHF. CDR3 nucleotide sequence: TGTGCCAGCAGTCCGGACACAATTAGCAATCAGCCCCAGCATTTT.

The chain uses TRBV2 and TRBJ2-3, with D tentatively TRBD1 (5 bases). V lost 4 bases to trimming and J lost 4 bases, with 9 bases between them. Germline V gives CDR1 SNHLY, CDR2 FYNNEI. The CDR3 is 13 residues long. The CDR3 nucleotides are TGTGCCAGCAGTGTTACAGGCTCAGATACGCAGTATTTT. It is translated as CASSVTGSDTQYF.

The chain links TRBV18 to TRBJ2-7; 7 bases fit TRBD2. The CDR3 covers 15 residues. Per the germline V gene, CDR1 is KGHSH and CDR2 is LQKENI. The ends lost 3 bases at V and 4 bases at J; junction bases unmatched: 9. CDR3 amino acids: CASSPPGGSGYEQYF. The CDR3 DNA is TGTGCCAGCTCACCCCCGGGGGGAAGCGGTTACGAGCAGTACTTC. The variable domain in full, completed from reference TRBV18 and TRBJ2-7, reads NAGVMQNPRHLVRRRGQEARLRCSPMKGHSHVYWYRQLPEEGLKFMVYLQKENIIDESGMPKERFSAEFPKEGPSILRIQQVVRGDSAAYFCASSPPGGSGYEQYFGPGTRLTVT.

This clone was observed a single time. V is TRBV30 and J is TRBJ2-5; D might be TRBD2 (6 bases). CDR3 length: 10 amino acids. Trimming pared 3 bases from V and 7 bases from J, leaving 6 bases between. Germline CDR1 reads GTSNPN; CDR2 reads SVGIG (reference sequence). CDR3 sequence: CAWSGGTQYF. The CDR3 DNA reads as TGTGCCTGGAGCGGGGGGACCCAGTACTTC.

CDR3 sequence (DNA): TGTGCCGGAGACAGGGTAGCGACAGATACGCAGTATTTT. This encodes CAGDRVATDTQYF. This sequence joins TRBV30 and TRBJ2-3, with 7 bases that match TRBD1. J lost 3 bases, V lost 8 bases, and 8 bases had no gene match. The CDR3 runs 13 residues. The germline V gene has CDR1 GTSNPN and CDR2 SVGIG (reference sequence).

The chain is built from TRBV24-1 and TRBJ2-5; TRBD1 matches at 8 bases. J gave up 2 bases and V 4 bases, and 5 bases lay outside the gene matches. This CDR3 has 15 residues. Looked up from germline, CDR1 is KGHDR and CDR2 is SFDVKD. For the CDR3, the DNA is TGTGCCACCAGTGAGACCGGGACAGGACAAGAGACCCAGTACTTC. This codes for CATSETGTGQETQYF.

The chain couples TRBV5-4 to TRBJ2-4; tentative D call: TRBD1 (5 bases). The CDR3 length is 17 residues. Trimming removed 5 bases at V and 4 bases at J, with 22 bases between. Germline lookup yields CDR1 SGHNT and CDR2 YYREEE (reference sequence). CDR3 in DNA: TGTGCCAGCAGTAATTTTGCAGGGCCGAACTTAAAAAACATTCAGTACTTC. This sequence encodes CASSNFAGPNLKNIQYF.

The CDR3 nucleotides are TGTGCCAGCCTCACGGGACTCCCCCACAATGAGCAGTTCTTC. This sequence encodes CASLTGLPHNEQFF. The chain links TRBV6-4 to TRBJ2-1, with TRBD2 as a possible D gene (6 bases). V was trimmed by 8 bases and J by 5 bases, leaving 16 bases between them. Germline CDR1 reads MRHNA; CDR2 reads SNTAGT. CDR3 length equals 14 residues.

The genes are TRBV6-5 and TRBJ2-7; TRBD2 might be the D (6 bases). Trimming took 5 bases from V and 6 from J, leaving 20 bases between them. The germline gives CDR1 MNHEY, CDR2 SVGAGI. CDR3 length equals 15 residues. The CDR3 sequence is CASSRDFINSSEQYF. In nucleotides, the CDR3 is TGTGCCAGCAGTAGGGACTTCATTAATTCGTCCGAGCAGTACTTC.

V is TRBV3-1 (or the pseudogene TRBV3-2) and J is TRBJ1-5, with D possibly matching TRBD1 (5 bases). Germline V gives CDR1 LGHDT, CDR2 YNNKEL (reference sequence). V was shortened by 3 bases and J by 0 bases, with 9 bases between the two germline ends. There are 15 residues in the CDR3. CDR3 in DNA: TGTGCCAGCAGCCAGGGGGGGGGTAGCAATCAGCCCCAGCATTTT. Its translation is CASSQGGGSNQPQHF.

This clone came up once. The chain carries TRBV6-2 or TRBV6-3 and TRBJ2-5; D may be TRBD2 (6 bases). Germline CDR1 is MNHEY and CDR2 is SVGEGT. V was shortened by 2 bases and J by 5 bases, with 15 bases between the two germline ends. There are 15 residues in the CDR3. Here the CDR3 reads CASSYGRSGWETQYF. CDR3 nucleotide sequence: TGTGCCAGCAGTTACGGGAGGTCGGGTTGGGAGACCCAGTACTTC.

The chain uses TRBV28 and TRBJ1-2, with 9 bases matching TRBD1. The trim removed 6 bases at V and 8 bases at J, leaving 10 bases unmatched. The germline CDR1 and CDR2 sequences are MDHEN and SYDVKM. The CDR3 length is 14 residues. In DNA, the CDR3 is TGTGCCAGCAGCCGGGACAGGGACCTTCCAGGCTACACCTTC. Amino acids: CASSRDRDLPGYTF.

The rearrangement uses TRBV28 and TRBJ2-1; TRBD2 matches 9 bases. The CDR3 is 15 amino acids. Germline V gene lookup returns CDR1 MDHEN and CDR2 SYDVKM. V dropped 1 base and J dropped 6; count of bases not matched to a gene: 4. CDR3 in amino acids: CASSLSGLASNEQFF. DNA for the CDR3: TGTGCCAGCAGTTTATCGGGACTAGCTAGCAATGAGCAGTTCTTC.

V and J are TRBV11-2 and TRBJ2-7, with 8 bases aligning to TRBD1. The V gene end was trimmed by 5 bases and the J gene end by 0 bases; junction bases not matched to a gene: 6. This CDR3 has 15 amino acids. Germline V lookup: CDR1 SGHAT, CDR2 FQNNGV. CDR3 nucleotide sequence: TGTGCCAGCAGCCAAGGGACAGGCACCTCCTACGAGCAGTACTTC. This encodes CASSQGTGTSYEQYF.

This rearrangement joins TRBV12-3 or TRBV12-4 to TRBJ1-1; D unclear. Trimming took off 6 bases at V and 1 base at J, with 3 bases between the two ends. CDR3 length: 11 amino acids. The CDR3 here is CASSQNTEAFF. For the CDR3, the DNA is TGTGCCAGCAGCCAGAACACTGAAGCTTTCTTT.

J is TRBJ2-7 and V is TRBV10-3, with D unresolved. V lost 7 bases, J lost 2 bases, and 6 bases lay in between. This CDR3 has 11 amino acids. CDR1 is ENHRY and CDR2 is SYGVKD in the germline V gene. CDR3 bases: TGTGCCATCAAACAGACCTACGAGCAGTACTTC. Residues: CAIKQTYEQYF.